A selection of T cell receptor beta chains follows, all from one sample in a study of control samples from healthy donors and cancer patients. Sequenced by immunoSEQ multiplex PCR; TCRdb stores in-frame clones only, minus some. The sample has about 22,000 clones, roughly 83% seen once. The sample taken for sequencing was PBMCs. The receptors were gathered from a man between 60 and 75 years old with head and neck cancer. CDR3s include the opening cysteine and the closing phenylalanine or tryptophan. Each record gives: clone size, D gene, J gene, V gene, CDR3 protein, CDR3 DNA. D genes are given only for firm matches. Rows may omit the clone size; those that give it use once, few, many or a size class.

clone size: .
D gene: .
J gene: TRBJ2-6
V gene: TRBV6-4
CDR3 protein: CASAEDSGANVLTF
CDR3 DNA: TGTGCCAGCGCGGAGGACTCTGGGGCCAACGTCCTGACTTTC

clone size: .
D gene: .
J gene: TRBJ1-1
V gene: TRBV7-8
CDR3 protein: CASSLEIGGYQAFF
CDR3 DNA: TGTGCCAGCAGCTTAGAGATCGGAGGGTATCAAGCTTTCTTT

clone size: .
D gene: .
J gene: TRBJ2-5
V gene: TRBV6-2/TRBV6-3
CDR3 protein: CASSYGETQYF
CDR3 DNA: TGTGCCAGCAGTTACGGAGAGACCCAGTACTTC

clone size: once
D gene: .
J gene: TRBJ2-5
V gene: TRBV6-6
CDR3 protein: CASSPRSLRETQYF
CDR3 DNA: TGTGCCAGCAGTCCCCGATCGTTGAGAGAGACCCAGTACTTC

clone size: .
D gene: .
J gene: TRBJ2-3
V gene: TRBV29-1
CDR3 protein: CSVALSDTQYF
CDR3 DNA: TGCAGCGTCGCCCTTTCGGATACGCAGTATTTT

clone size: .
D gene: .
J gene: TRBJ2-7
V gene: TRBV7-2
CDR3 protein: CASSLEQGFDEQYF
CDR3 DNA: TGTGCCAGCAGCTTAGAGCAGGGATTTGACGAGCAGTACTTC

clone size: .
D gene: .
J gene: TRBJ2-7
V gene: TRBV6-5
CDR3 protein: CASKTGYPTYEQYF
CDR3 DNA: TGTGCCAGCAAAACAGGGTACCCGACCTACGAGCAGTACTTC

clone size: .
D gene: .
J gene: TRBJ2-2
V gene: TRBV7-9
CDR3 protein: CASSLRSQDTGELFF
CDR3 DNA: TGTGCCAGCAGCTTACGCAGCCAAGATACCGGGGAGCTGTTTTTT

clone size: .
D gene: .
J gene: TRBJ1-3
V gene: TRBV6-1
CDR3 protein: CASSELRDSGNTIYF
CDR3 DNA: TGTGCCAGCAGTGAACTGAGGGATTCTGGAAACACCATATATTTT

clone size: .
D gene: .
J gene: TRBJ1-2
V gene: TRBV11-2
CDR3 protein: CASSLVRGWNYGYTF
CDR3 DNA: TGTGCCAGCAGCTTAGTACGAGGGTGGAACTATGGCTACACCTTC

clone size: .
D gene: .
J gene: TRBJ2-6
V gene: TRBV27
CDR3 protein: CASSLLDVSSGANVLTF
CDR3 DNA: TGTGCCAGCAGTTTACTGGACGTCTCCTCTGGGGCCAACGTCCTGACTTTC

clone size: .
D gene: TRBD1
J gene: TRBJ1-2
V gene: TRBV29-1
CDR3 protein: CSVEVGSGGGGYTF
CDR3 DNA: TGCAGCGTTGAAGTAGGGTCAGGGGGAGGTGGCTACACCTTC

clone size: .
D gene: .
J gene: TRBJ2-7
V gene: TRBV7-2
CDR3 protein: CASSLGRNSYEQYF
CDR3 DNA: TGTGCCAGCAGCCTTGGACGAAATAGCTACGAGCAGTACTTC

clone size: .
D gene: .
J gene: TRBJ2-7
V gene: TRBV7-9
CDR3 protein: CASKSGTGTYEQYF
CDR3 DNA: TGTGCCAGCAAGAGCGGGACAGGAACCTACGAGCAGTACTTC

clone size: .
D gene: TRBD2
J gene: TRBJ2-2
V gene: TRBV11-3
CDR3 protein: CASSLDRLTSGTGELFF
CDR3 DNA: TGTGCCAGCAGCTTAGACCGACTGACTAGCGGGACCGGGGAGCTGTTTTTT

clone size: .
D gene: .
J gene: TRBJ1-6
V gene: TRBV5-6
CDR3 protein: CASSLDKASPLHF
CDR3 DNA: TGTGCCAGCAGCTTGGACAAGGCATCACCCCTCCACTTT

clone size: .
D gene: .
J gene: TRBJ1-1
V gene: TRBV12-3/TRBV12-4
CDR3 protein: CASSLARDTEAFF
CDR3 DNA: TGTGCCAGCAGTTTAGCGCGGGACACTGAAGCTTTCTTT

clone size: .
D gene: TRBD2
J gene: TRBJ2-2
V gene: TRBV5-1
CDR3 protein: CASKLAGFSAGELFF
CDR3 DNA: TGCGCCAGCAAACTAGCGGGGTTTTCGGCCGGGGAGCTGTTTTTT

clone size: once
D gene: TRBD1
J gene: TRBJ1-6
V gene: TRBV7-2
CDR3 protein: CASSLMGSLGQGFSSPLHF
CDR3 DNA: TGTGCCAGCAGCCTCATGGGTAGCCTGGGACAGGGATTCAGTTCACCCCTCCACTTT

clone size: .
D gene: TRBD1
J gene: TRBJ2-7
V gene: TRBV6-5
CDR3 protein: CASSSGTGNYEQYF
CDR3 DNA: TGTGCCAGCAGCTCCGGGACAGGGAACTACGAGCAGTACTTC

clone size: few
D gene: .
J gene: TRBJ1-5
V gene: TRBV6-5
CDR3 protein: CASSYSRGGVGQPQHF
CDR3 DNA: TGTGCCAGCAGTTACTCCCGAGGGGGGGTGGGTCAGCCCCAGCATTTT

clone size: .
D gene: .
J gene: TRBJ2-2
V gene: TRBV5-1
CDR3 protein: CASSRRAGELFF
CDR3 DNA: TGCGCCAGCAGCAGGAGAGCCGGGGAGCTGTTTTTT

clone size: .
D gene: .
J gene: TRBJ2-2
V gene: TRBV7-9
CDR3 protein: CASSLRGTRGHPGTGELFF
CDR3 DNA: TGTGCCAGCAGCTTAAGGGGAACCCGGGGACACCCGGGCACCGGGGAGCTGTTTTTT

clone size: once
D gene: .
J gene: TRBJ1-2
V gene: TRBV2
CDR3 protein: CAIRVQGGYTF
CDR3 DNA: TGTGCCATCCGGGTCCAGGGTGGCTACACCTTC

clone size: .
D gene: .
J gene: TRBJ2-7
V gene: TRBV7-9
CDR3 protein: CASSLAGSEQYF
CDR3 DNA: TGTGCCAGCAGCTTAGCAGGGTCCGAGCAGTACTTC

clone size: .
D gene: .
J gene: TRBJ1-1
V gene: TRBV19
CDR3 protein: CASRPTAKNTEAFF
CDR3 DNA: TGTGCCAGTAGACCGACAGCCAAGAACACTGAAGCTTTCTTT

clone size: .
D gene: TRBD1
J gene: TRBJ1-4
V gene: TRBV7-9
CDR3 protein: CASGERTGNEKLFF
CDR3 DNA: TGTGCCAGCGGTGAAAGGACAGGAAATGAAAAACTGTTTTTT

clone size: .
D gene: .
J gene: TRBJ1-4
V gene: TRBV5-6
CDR3 protein: CASRLGSGNEKLFF
CDR3 DNA: TGTGCCAGCAGACTCGGGTCGGGTAATGAAAAACTGTTTTTT

clone size: once
D gene: .
J gene: TRBJ2-5
V gene: TRBV7-9
CDR3 protein: CASSPTEAQYF
CDR3 DNA: TGTGCCAGCAGCCCCACAGAGGCCCAGTACTTC

clone size: once
D gene: TRBD1
J gene: TRBJ2-7
V gene: TRBV28
CDR3 protein: CASRASTGSEQYF
CDR3 DNA: TGTGCCAGCAGAGCCTCGACAGGGAGCGAGCAGTACTTC

clone size: .
D gene: .
J gene: TRBJ2-7
V gene: TRBV5-1
CDR3 protein: CASSSGYEQYF
CDR3 DNA: TGCGCCAGCAGCTCGGGCTACGAGCAGTACTTC

clone size: medium-sized
D gene: .
J gene: TRBJ2-7
V gene: TRBV11-2
CDR3 protein: CASSPVAYEQYF
CDR3 DNA: TGTGCCAGCAGCCCCGTGGCCTACGAGCAGTACTTC

clone size: once
D gene: TRBD2
J gene: TRBJ2-2
V gene: TRBV3-1/TRBV3-2
CDR3 protein: CASSLGLEIGELFF
CDR3 DNA: TGTGCCAGCAGCCTGGGACTAGAAATCGGGGAGCTGTTTTTT

clone size: few
D gene: .
J gene: TRBJ1-1
V gene: TRBV5-5
CDR3 protein: CASSSEGQSTEAFF
CDR3 DNA: TGTGCCAGCAGTTCGGAAGGACAGTCGACTGAAGCTTTCTTT

clone size: .
D gene: .
J gene: TRBJ2-7
V gene: TRBV19
CDR3 protein: CASSSAGKYEQYF
CDR3 DNA: TGTGCCAGTAGTAGCGCAGGGAAATACGAGCAGTACTTC

clone size: few
D gene: TRBD2
J gene: TRBJ2-1
V gene: TRBV3-1/TRBV3-2
CDR3 protein: CASSPRLATDEQFF
CDR3 DNA: TGTGCCAGCAGCCCGAGACTAGCGACGGATGAGCAGTTCTTC

clone size: once
D gene: TRBD1
J gene: TRBJ2-1
V gene: TRBV7-8
CDR3 protein: CASERGLRDEQFF
CDR3 DNA: TGTGCCAGCGAGAGGGGGCTTCGGGATGAGCAGTTCTTC

clone size: .
D gene: .
J gene: TRBJ2-5
V gene: TRBV29-1
CDR3 protein: CSARTDQETQYF
CDR3 DNA: TGCAGCGCCAGGACAGACCAAGAGACCCAGTACTTC

clone size: .
D gene: TRBD2
J gene: TRBJ2-7
V gene: TRBV18
CDR3 protein: CASSGTSGYEQYF
CDR3 DNA: TGTGCCAGCTCGGGGACTAGCGGCTACGAGCAGTACTTC

clone size: .
D gene: TRBD2
J gene: TRBJ2-3
V gene: TRBV7-9
CDR3 protein: CASSLIGGGVGDTQYF
CDR3 DNA: TGTGCCAGCAGCTTAATAGGCGGGGGGGTTGGAGATACGCAGTATTTT

clone size: .
D gene: .
J gene: TRBJ2-3
V gene: TRBV9
CDR3 protein: CASSFRPSSTDTQYF
CDR3 DNA: TGTGCCAGCAGCTTCAGGCCATCTAGCACAGATACGCAGTATTTT

clone size: .
D gene: .
J gene: TRBJ2-7
V gene: TRBV5-1
CDR3 protein: CASSLSGPPSYEQYF
CDR3 DNA: TGCGCCAGCAGCCTCTCAGGGCCCCCTTCCTACGAGCAGTACTTC

clone size: once
D gene: .
J gene: TRBJ2-3
V gene: TRBV7-2
CDR3 protein: CASSFGGWTDTQYF
CDR3 DNA: TGTGCCAGCAGCTTTGGAGGATGGACAGATACGCAGTATTTT

clone size: .
D gene: .
J gene: TRBJ2-2
V gene: TRBV10-3
CDR3 protein: CAISYTGELFF
CDR3 DNA: TGTGCCATCAGTTACACCGGGGAGCTGTTTTTT

clone size: once
D gene: TRBD1
J gene: TRBJ1-6
V gene: TRBV28
CDR3 protein: CASINRGLNSPLHF
CDR3 DNA: TGTGCCAGCATCAACAGGGGACTTAATTCACCCCTCCACTTT

clone size: .
D gene: .
J gene: TRBJ2-2
V gene: TRBV5-6
CDR3 protein: CASSPIDVLYSGELFF
CDR3 DNA: TGTGCCAGCAGCCCGATAGACGTCCTCTACAGCGGGGAGCTGTTTTTT